This T cell receptor beta chain was sequenced for a study of blood T cell repertoires in COVID-19 (TCRdb year 2020). The study in broad terms: Collaborator samples came from the United States, Italy and Spain and covered acute and convalescent phases of COVID-19. The material from the prospective study consisted of cDNA or gDNA derived from T cells, B-cell-depleted T cells, or PBMCs. The dataset comprised deeply sampled blood TCRbeta repertoires from subjects exposed to, actively infected with, or recovered from COVID-19. A freely available public database, intended as a resource for researchers studying the immune response to SARS-CoV-2, is where the repertoires were released. Samples were obtained from the ongoing ImmuneRACE study (first 160 participants) and from about 1,300 subjects provided by 6 global collaborators. The sample metadata nearly always contained a de-identified subject ID, COVID-19 status, age in years and sex. HLA class I and class II types, where available, came from metadata supplied by the sample provider rather than from assay-based typing.

The germline V gene (reference sequence) sets CDR1 to GTSNPN and CDR2 to SVGIG. Including cysteine and phenylalanine, the CDR3 has 14 amino acids. Kept here is only the CDR3 DNA, which spans 42 bases and is read in frame from base 1. Germline trimming: 3 bases from V, 1 base from J; junction bases outside gene matches: 1. In the case of this clone: Which antigen it targets is not known. Base qualities are missing; no much larger clone stands one base away.

TCRbeta CDR3 regions were amplified from genomic DNA using the immunoSEQ Assay, a bias-controlled multiplex PCR. Per the source publication's procedure: Nucleated cell counts per sample were estimated from amplification of reference gene primers within the assay. Sequence reads were collapsed and filtered to measure the absolute abundance of every unique TCRbeta CDR3 rearrangement. Productive Simpson clonality was computed per sample as the square root of Simpson's diversity index over productive rearrangements. TCRdb mirrors the immuneACCESS table, restricted to in-frame sequences. Some clones are absent from its copies; in checked studies, under half trace to an unresolved V gene, and the reason for the others is unknown. The V and J calls and clone size are taken from that table; D and trimming were inferred from the DNA. The sample table records a few hundred thousand clones; 90% of these occur just once. The top ten constitute about 15% of the sample.

Enrolling through a virtual design, the prospective study's participants ranged in age from roughly 18 to 95 years and lived across some 22 United States geographic areas. In the prospective study, participants were assigned to cohorts based on the clinical history participants reported in a screening survey and a study questionnaire. Exposed participants had been in contact with someone with a PCR-confirmed or clinician-diagnosed COVID-19 case within 2 weeks of study entry. Mobile phlebotomists in the prospective study collected whole blood, serum and a nasopharyngeal or oropharyngeal swab from every participant. Additional blood draws and questionnaires over an approximately 2-month period could optionally be provided by prospective study participants. Before DNA extraction, blood samples from the prospective study were shipped at room temperature or frozen. Beyond this particular receptor, the publication reports: How much clinical and demographic metadata was included differed by source and by participant, and the metadata was provided uncurated.

The TCR originated in a young man who had been exposed to COVID-19. Sequencing was carried out using PBMCs or T cells enriched from blood (not recorded which). The rearranged segments are TRBV30 and TRBJ2-5; 11 middle bases align to TRBD2. CDR3 protein: CAWRTSGVQETQYF. The nucleotide sequence is given as TGTGCCTGGAGGACTAGCGGGGTCCAAGAGACCCAGTACTTC.